The 28 T cell receptor beta chains listed next were all sequenced from one sample in a study of blood T cells in healthy people across ages. Through a sample-barcoded 5' primer and a J-beta primer mix, a second PCR was run for roughly 7 to 11 cycles. Each CDR3 protein is one row after TCRdb ran MiXCR on the 5' RACE reads. The sample shows about 1.5 million distinct CDR3 sequences, about 42% of them seen only once. The source material was blood. Receptors were obtained from a woman aged 18-30 years in good health.

This clonotype was observed many times. The genes are TRBV29-1 and TRBJ2-1; 9 bases align to TRBD1. Germline CDR1 SQVTM, CDR2 ANQGSEA. Losses at the gene ends were 4 bases for V and 8 bases for J; bases not matched to a gene: 12. CDR3 length: 15 residues. The CDR3 DNA is TGCAGCGTTGCCTCCGGGACAGGGCGGATCTATGAGCAGTTCTTC. This translates into CSVASGTGRIYEQFF.

The chain carries TRBV30 and TRBJ2-2; TRBD1 might be the D (6 bases). CDR1 is GTSNPN and CDR2 is SVGIG in the germline V gene (reference sequence). The V gene lost 8 bases and the J gene lost 0 bases, with 13 bases spanning the gap. This CDR3 is built from 14 residues. The CDR3: CAALWTANTGELFF. The DNA for the CDR3 is TGTGCCGCACTTTGGACAGCGAACACCGGGGAGCTGTTTTTT.

V and J are TRBV3-1 and TRBJ2-1, with D possibly being TRBD2 (5 bases). Trimming took off 1 base at V and 7 bases at J, with 8 bases between the two ends. Looked up from germline, CDR1 is LGHDT and CDR2 is YNNKEL (reference sequence). This CDR3 region has 13 residues. The DNA of the CDR3 is TGTGCCAGCAGCCAAGGACTACCTAATGAGCAGTTCTTC. Amino acid sequence: CASSQGLPNEQFF.

The chain is built from TRBV2 and TRBJ1-5; no reliable D call. This CDR3 region has 15 residues. Germline V gene data show CDR1 as SNHLY and CDR2 as FYNNEI. V was shortened by 3 bases and J by 0 bases, with 9 bases between the two germline ends. The chain's CDR3 is CASSEWGASNQPQHF. Written as DNA, the CDR3 is TGTGCCAGCAGTGAGTGGGGTGCTAGCAATCAGCCCCAGCATTTT.

The chain employs TRBV6-6 and TRBJ1-1; unclear D gene. CDR1 MNHNY and CDR2 SVGAGI come from the germline V gene (reference sequence). The V gene lost 3 bases and the J gene lost 1 base, with 9 bases spanning the gap. The CDR3 contains 14 residues. CDR3 loop: CASSYGSSNTEAFF. In nucleotides, the CDR3 is TGTGCCAGCAGTTATGGCAGCTCGAACACTGAAGCTTTCTTT.

This clonotype was picked up many times. The V and J genes are TRBV7-3 and TRBJ2-6; D is unclear. Germline-derived CDR1 and CDR2 are SGHTA and FQGTGA. With 6 bases removed from V and 2 bases from J, the gap between germline ends came to 5 bases. The CDR3 is made up of 13 amino acids. In DNA form, the CDR3 reads TGTGCCAGCAGTTTTACTGGGGCCAACGTCCTGACTTTC. It codes for CASSFTGANVLTF.

This clonotype was observed a few times. The chain employs TRBV6-5 and TRBJ1-4, with D possibly TRBD1 on 6 matching bases. V was clipped by 2 bases and J by 5 bases, with 9 bases between them. Per germline, CDR1 MNHEY and CDR2 SVGAGI. The length of the CDR3 is 14 residues. Here the CDR3 reads CASSYNRANEKLFF. In DNA form, the CDR3 reads TGTGCCAGCAGTTACAACAGGGCCAATGAAAAACTGTTTTTT.

In regard to this clonotype: This could be a read error, since a much larger clone is one nucleotide away. This chain links TRBV5-1 with TRBJ2-1, with D perhaps assigned TRBD1 or TRBD2 (5 bases each). The CDR3 sequence is 20 residues long. Germline V lookup: CDR1 SGHRS, CDR2 YFSETQ. The CDR3 DNA sequence: TGCGCCCGCAGCTTGAGATCGCCCCCAATCGGGACGGGTTCCTACAATGAGCAGTTCTTC. As protein: CARSLRSPPIGTGSYNEQFF.

J is TRBJ2-1 and V is TRBV4-2; D is unclear. Germline lookup yields CDR1 LGHNA and CDR2 YNFKEQ. The ends were cut back, 0 bases at V and 8 bases at J, with 8 bases in the middle. The CDR3 is 13 amino acids. The CDR3 bases are TGTGCCAGCAGCCAAGATTTAGCCCATGAGCAGTTCTTC. The encoded protein is CASSQDLAHEQFF.

The V call is TRBV20-1, the J call TRBJ2-5; a weak D match, TRBD2 (5 bases). Germline V lookup: CDR1 DFQATT, CDR2 SNEGSKA (reference sequence). Trimming left V 0 bases short and J 11 bases short, with 25 bases between. The CDR3 runs to 16 residues. The chain's CDR3 is CSARDPAKRTSNEQYF. In nucleotides, the CDR3 is TGCAGTGCTAGAGATCCCGCAAAGCGGACCTCCAATGAGCAGTACTTC.

This clonotype was counted only a few times. The rearrangement joins TRBV10-3 to TRBJ2-2; D may be TRBD1 or TRBD2 (6 bases each). Germline-derived CDR1 and CDR2 are ENHRY and SYGVKD. Deletions cut 2 bases from V and 3 bases from J, with 7 bases between. This CDR3 comprises 14 residues. CDR3 bases: TGTGCCATCAGTGAGGGGGGGCACACCGGGGAGCTGTTTTTT. As protein: CAISEGGHTGELFF.

This rearrangement joins TRBV4-2 to TRBJ2-3, with 7 bases lining up with TRBD2. The CDR3 runs to 14 residues. The V and J ends lost 0 bases and 11 bases, in that order; junction bases with no gene match: 8. Germline CDR1 and CDR2: LGHNA and YNFKEQ. The CDR3 region has the DNA TGTGCCAGCAGCCAAGAGGGGGGGAGGTCTTTGCAGTATTTT. It yields the protein CASSQEGGRSLQYF.

The V gene is TRBV2, the J gene TRBJ2-5; 8 nucleotides agree with TRBD2. In germline, CDR1 is SNHLY, CDR2 FYNNEI. V was clipped by 5 bases and J by 1 base; unmatched bases: 9. The CDR3 consists of 16 residues. CDR3 sequence (DNA): TGTGCCAGCAGTCTCCGGGGGGGACTAGGCCAAGAGACCCAGTACTTC. Its translation: CASSLRGGLGQETQYF.

The V call is TRBV7-2, the J call TRBJ1-2; D not resolved. CDR1 and CDR2 from the germline V gene are SGHTA and FQGNSA. The CDR3 runs 13 residues. V gave up 3 bases and J gave up 8 bases, with 13 bases separating them. The CDR3 reads CASSFKDMGGYTF. In DNA, the CDR3 is TGTGCCAGCAGCTTCAAAGATATGGGAGGCTACACCTTC.

This chain links TRBV18 with TRBJ2-1; 9 bases fit TRBD2. This CDR3 has 16 amino acids. Trimming took 2 bases from V and 6 from J; bases not matched to a gene: 8. The V gene's germline CDR1 is KGHSH and CDR2 LQKENI. This chain's CDR3 is CASSPIFLAGPNEQFF. The DNA of the CDR3 is TGTGCCAGCTCACCAATCTTCCTAGCGGGACCCAATGAGCAGTTCTTC.

This clonotype showed up just a few times. The rearrangement joins TRBV27 to TRBJ2-3; no reliable D call. This CDR3 region has 15 residues. The germline V gene has CDR1 MNHEY and CDR2 SMNVEV (reference sequence). V gave up 3 bases and J gave up 0 bases, with 10 bases separating them. CDR3 nucleotide sequence: TGTGCCAGCAGTTTCGCGGTTACTAGCACAGATACGCAGTATTTT. Its protein is CASSFAVTSTDTQYF.

The J gene is TRBJ1-6, the V gene TRBV4-1; 8 bases are shared with TRBD1. V lost 1 base to trimming and J lost 9 bases; unmatched junction nucleotides: 11. Germline lookup yields CDR1 MGHRA and CDR2 YSYEKL. The CDR3 length is 17 residues. The CDR3 loop is CASSQADRGSFGSPLHF. DNA of the CDR3: TGCGCCAGCAGCCAAGCTGACAGGGGAAGTTTCGGTTCACCCCTCCACTTT.

The rearrangement joins TRBV7-2 to TRBJ1-4; D ambiguous. Per the germline V gene, CDR1 is SGHTA and CDR2 is FQGNSA. CDR3 length: 13 residues. V gave up 0 bases and J gave up 11 bases, with 10 bases separating them. CDR3 DNA sequence: TGTGCCAGCAGCTTAGCCCTGAGGAGGAAACTGTTTTTT. It specifies CASSLALRRKLFF.

Many counts were recorded for this clonotype. The chain joins TRBV7-9 to TRBJ1-2, with 7 bases identical to TRBD1. J was trimmed by 5 bases and V by 4 bases; bases with no gene match: 13. This CDR3 region has 16 residues. Germline lookup yields CDR1 SEHNR and CDR2 FQNEAQ (reference sequence). The CDR3 spells CASSSRTGEAYYGYTF. CDR3 nucleotides: TGTGCCAGCAGCTCTCGGACAGGCGAGGCTTATTATGGCTACACCTTC.

This clonotype occurred a few times. The rearrangement joins TRBV5-1 to TRBJ2-5; D is unclear. Trimming took 0 bases from V and 1 from J, leaving 10 bases between them. The CDR3 is 15 residues long. Germline V CDR1 and CDR2: SGHRS, YFSETQ. The CDR3, as DNA: TGCGCCAGCAGCTTGGACGGCGCTGCCCAAGAGACCCAGTACTTC. As protein: CASSLDGAAQETQYF.

The chain employs TRBV5-1 and TRBJ1-4; D might be TRBD1 (5 bases). This CDR3 is 13 amino acids long. The V end was cut by 4 bases, the J end by 5 bases, with 9 bases between. Per the germline V gene, CDR1 is SGHRS and CDR2 is YFSETQ. CDR3 coding DNA: TGCGCCAGCAGCCGACAGACGAATGAAAAACTGTTTTTT. Amino acid sequence: CASSRQTNEKLFF.

The chain uses TRBV29-1 and TRBJ2-1, with unresolved D. CDR1 is SQVTM, CDR2 ANQGSEA, per germline. The CDR3 contains 11 residues. V was cut by 5 bases and J by 4 bases, with 6 bases left in between. The CDR3: CSVLEYNEQFF. CDR3 bases: TGCAGCGTTCTTGAGTACAATGAGCAGTTCTTC.

This clonotype was seen a handful of times. J is TRBJ2-1 and V is TRBV12-3 or TRBV12-4; 10 bases agree with TRBD2. This CDR3 is 15 amino acids long. V was clipped by 3 bases and J by 10 bases; unmatched bases: 9. This chain's CDR3 is CASSFNIAGGGEQFF. The CDR3 DNA is TGTGCCAGCAGTTTTAATATAGCGGGAGGAGGGGAGCAGTTCTTC.

This CDR3 is CSVVAGMAFF. The CDR3, as DNA: TGCAGCGTTGTGGCAGGGATGGCGTTCTTC. The rearrangement joins TRBV29-1 to TRBJ2-1; possibly TRBD1 for D (5 bases). The germline V gene encodes CDR1 SQVTM and CDR2 ANQGSEA. The germline V and J ends were trimmed by 4 bases and 15 bases, with 13 bases remaining between them. The CDR3 spans 10 residues.

This clonotype was observed a handful of times. The rearrangement uses TRBV28 and TRBJ2-7; 9 bases fit TRBD1. CDR3 length: 15 residues. Germline loops: CDR1 MDHEN, CDR2 SYDVKM. The J segment lost 2 bases and the V segment lost 5 bases, leaving 7 bases of the junction unmatched. This CDR3 reads CASSLYRDRAYEQYF. DNA for the CDR3: TGTGCCAGCAGTCTTTACCGGGACAGGGCCTACGAGCAGTACTTC.

The table lists this clonotype with a few counts. The chain employs TRBV29-1 and TRBJ1-1, with no clear D. Per the germline V gene, CDR1 is SQVTM and CDR2 is ANQGSEA. V was pared by 0 bases and J by 9 bases, with 17 bases between. The CDR3 contains 14 residues. For the CDR3, the DNA is TGCAGCGTTGAAGAAAGGGCCCTAAAGACTAAAGCTTTCTTT. Protein sequence: CSVEERALKTKAFF.

This clonotype has a handful of counts. The chain joins TRBV7-2 to TRBJ2-7; D is possibly TRBD2 (7 bases). The CDR3 covers 17 residues. Trimming left V 5 bases short and J 7 bases short, with 27 bases between. Germline CDR1 SGHTA, CDR2 FQGNSA. Here the CDR3 reads CASSLGWTAGKGGEQYF. CDR3 sequence (DNA): TGTGCCAGCAGCCTAGGGTGGACAGCGGGGAAGGGGGGGGAGCAGTACTTC. The variable domain in full, with the rest retrieved from reference TRBV7-2 and TRBJ2-7, is GAGVSQSPSNKVTEKGKDVELRCDPISGHTALYWYRQSLGQGLEFLIYFQGNSAPDKSGLPSDRFSAERTGGSVSTLTIQRTQQEDSAVYLCASSLGWTAGKGGEQYFGPGTRLTVT.

The chain uses TRBV21-1 and TRBJ1-2; TRBD1 is the table's D call and was not checked against the DNA. TRBV21-1 is recorded as a pseudogene. This CDR3 is 15 amino acids long. CDR3 coding DNA: TGTGCCAGTCGAAAAGTTGAGGGACACCACTATGGCTACACCTTC. This codes for CASRKVEGHHYGYTF.